This TCR beta chain was observed in a study of regulatory T cells in long-lasting Graves disease. Study-level points and caveats: Among the persistent patients, 2,500 to 3,000 public clonotypes were shared, more than the roughly 970 shared among new patients. Persistent disease showed a preference for TRBV28, TRBJ1-2 and TRBJ2-5.

Time point denoted: newly diagnosed GD, antithyroid drugs for less than 3 months. PBMCs were the source of the RNA used for TCR sequencing. Many counts were recorded for this clonotype. Its target is unknown. Relying on iRepertoire HTBI primers and Arm-PCR of CDR3 regions, the team built TCR beta libraries. TCRdb reprocessed the multiplex PCR reads via MiXCR and lists one record per CDR3 protein. The sample contains roughly 500,000 distinct CDR3 sequences, 14% of which appear only once. V gave up 9 bases and J gave up 2 bases; unmatched junction bases: 5. Looked up from germline, CDR1 is ENHRY and CDR2 is SYGVKD. The CDR3 spans 14 residues. In addition, the sample was reused for a study of T cells in Graves' hyperthyroidism and ophthalmopathy. This second study says: Newly diagnosed hyperthyroidism, duration under 2 months, in patients aged 18 to 65.

The chain employs TRBV10-3 and TRBJ1-1, with 11 bases identical to TRBD1. The sample here was peripheral blood mononuclear cells (PBMCs), taken at new diagnosis, from a patient treated with antithyroid drugs. The TCR was taken from a woman in her fifties or sixties with Graves disease. The CDR3 sequence is CAISGTGGNTEAFF. The CDR3 DNA reads as TGTGCCATTTCCGGGACAGGGGGAAACACTGAAGCTTTCTTT.